A single sample gave rise to the 21 T cell receptor beta chains below, sequenced in a study of T-cell memory formation after mild COVID-19. From the 5' RACE reads, TCRdb called clonotypes with MiXCR, one entry per CDR3 protein. The table includes hundreds of thousands of distinct CDR3 sequences, roughly 22% detected once. Sequenced material: PBMCs or a T cell subset sorted from them (not recorded which). These TCRs come from an adult woman who had mild COVID-19 (a few samples of this study predate the infection). Cell type and time point are not known.

This clonotype has a single count. This chain connects TRBV5-5 to TRBJ2-1, with 10 positions matching TRBD2. Germline values: CDR1 SGHKS, CDR2 YYEKEE (reference sequence). The CDR3 is made up of 18 amino acids. After removal of 4 bases from V and 4 bases from J, the junction contained 14 bases not matched to a gene. The CDR3 spells CASSPENMGLALYNEQFF. The CDR3 bases are TGTGCCAGCAGCCCGGAAAATATGGGACTAGCGTTATACAATGAGCAGTTCTTC. Full variable domain (rest looked up from reference TRBV5-5 and TRBJ2-1): DAGVTQSPTHLIKTRGQQVTLRCSPISGHKSVSWYQQVLGQGPQFIFQYYEKEERGRGNFPDRFSARQFPNYSSELNVNALLLGDSALYLCASSPENMGLALYNEQFFGPGTRLTVL.

J is TRBJ1-2 and V is TRBV29-1, with TRBD1 matching 8 bases. Germline CDR1 SQVTM, CDR2 ANQGSEA. The CDR3 is 12 amino acids. The V and J ends lost 4 bases and 11 bases, in that order; junction bases with no gene match: 9. The CDR3 loop reads CSVGGQGKGYTF. The DNA of the CDR3 is TGCAGCGTTGGAGGACAGGGAAAGGGATACACCTTC.

This clonotype occurred a few times. The chain is built from TRBV6-5 and TRBJ1-2; D is possibly TRBD1 (5 bases). V was clipped by 2 bases and J by 3 bases, with 16 bases between them. The CDR3 consists of 16 residues. Germline CDR1 and CDR2: MNHEY and SVGAGI. CDR3 sequence (DNA): TGTGCCAGCAGTTACCGCGACAGACCATCCTACTATGGCTACACCTTC. This sequence encodes CASSYRDRPSYYGYTF.

Only one count was recorded for this clonotype. This chain connects TRBV3-1 to TRBJ1-3; TRBD1 matches at 9 bases. This CDR3 is built from 18 residues. Losses at the gene ends were 1 base for V and 2 bases for J; bases not matched to a gene: 9. Germline V gene lookup returns CDR1 LGHDT and CDR2 YNNKEL (reference sequence). In DNA, the CDR3 is TGTGCCAGCAGCCAAGGCTACAGGGGGCAGAGGGCTGGAAACACCATATATTTT. It codes for CASSQGYRGQRAGNTIYF.

The J gene is TRBJ1-1, the V gene TRBV27; D is possibly TRBD1 (5 bases). The V gene lost 0 bases and the J gene lost 6 bases, with 11 bases spanning the gap. The CDR3 has 14 residues. Germline V CDR1 and CDR2: MNHEY, SMNVEV (reference sequence). The CDR3 nucleotides read TGTGCCAGCAGTTTATCGGCGCGGGGCTCTGAAGCTTTCTTT. This translates into CASSLSARGSEAFF.

The V and J genes are TRBV20-1 and TRBJ2-2, with TRBD2 as a possible D gene (6 bases). V gave up 3 bases and J gave up 3 bases, with 8 bases separating them. CDR3 length equals 13 residues. Germline CDR1 and CDR2: DFQATT and SNEGSKA (reference sequence). In nucleotides, the CDR3 is TGCAGTGCTAGGGGGGAGGACACCGGGGAGCTGTTTTTT. Its translation is CSARGEDTGELFF.

The chain couples TRBV6-6 to TRBJ1-3; D ambiguous. The germline gives CDR1 MNHNY, CDR2 SVGAGI (reference sequence). The CDR3 spans 10 residues. Trimming removed 6 bases at V and 4 bases at J, with 1 base between. CDR3 nucleotide sequence: TGTGCCAGCAGCGGAAACACCATATATTTT. Translating gives CASSGNTIYF.

The chain recombines TRBV19 with TRBJ2-7, with TRBD2 matching 8 bases. V lost 5 bases to trimming and J lost 5 bases; unmatched junction nucleotides: 2. This CDR3 is 12 amino acids long. CDR1 is LNHDA, CDR2 SQIVND, per germline (reference sequence). CDR3 amino acids: CASSGSGNEQYF. The CDR3 DNA sequence: TGTGCCAGTAGTGGTAGCGGGAACGAGCAGTACTTC. The complete variable domain, with remaining parts taken from reference TRBV19 and TRBJ2-7, reads DGGITQSPKYLFRKEGQNVTLSCEQNLNHDAMYWYRQDPGQGLRLIYYSQIVNDFQKGDIAEGYSVSREKKESFPLTVTSAQKNPTAFYLCASSGSGNEQYFGPGTRLTVT.

Here the CDR3 DNA reads TGTGCCAGCAGCTTAGCCGGGACTAGTGCCCACAATGAGCAGTTCTTC. Protein product: CASSLAGTSAHNEQFF. The chain links TRBV7-8 to TRBJ2-1; TRBD2 matches at 8 bases. The CDR3 is made up of 16 amino acids. Germline V gene sequence: CDR1 SGHVS, CDR2 FQNEAQ. The junction had 6 bases not matched to a gene; V was cut back by 0 bases and J by 5 bases. Full variable domain (missing parts from reference TRBV7-8 and TRBJ2-1): GAGVSQSPRYKVAKRGQDVALRCDPISGHVSLFWYQQALGQGPEFLTYFQNEAQLDKSGLPSDRFFAERPEGSVSTLKIQRTQQEDSAVYLCASSLAGTSAHNEQFFGPGTRLTVL.

The chain combines TRBV7-9 with TRBJ2-5; D is undetermined. CDR3 length equals 14 residues. CDR1 SEHNR and CDR2 FQNEAQ come from the germline V gene (reference sequence). With 5 bases removed from V and 5 bases from J, the gap between germline ends came to 15 bases. CDR3 DNA sequence: TGTGCCAGCAGCGAAAGCGAATCCCAGGAGACCCAGTACTTC. It yields the protein CASSESESQETQYF.

This chain connects TRBV5-1 to TRBJ1-1, with D possibly TRBD1 on 5 matching bases. V shed 0 bases and J shed 8 bases, with 11 bases lying between them. Per the germline V gene, CDR1 is SGHRS and CDR2 is YFSETQ. CDR3 length equals 13 residues. The CDR3 protein is CASSLEAGLEAFF. In DNA form, the CDR3 reads TGCGCCAGCAGCTTGGAGGCAGGGCTAGAAGCTTTCTTT.

V and J are TRBV4-3 and TRBJ1-2, with D unresolved. Per germline, CDR1 LGHNA and CDR2 YSLEER. CDR3 length equals 15 residues. V was pared by 0 bases and J by 5 bases, with 13 bases between. The CDR3 loop is CASSQDKDYSYGYTF. The CDR3 DNA follows: TGCGCCAGCAGCCAAGATAAGGACTATTCGTATGGCTACACCTTC.

The CDR3 DNA reads as TGTGCCAGCAGCTTAGGACCAGGGGCCCATGGCTACACCTTC. Protein: CASSLGPGAHGYTF. V usage is TRBV7-6 and J usage is TRBJ1-2; D might be TRBD1 (6 bases). This CDR3 contains 14 residues. V was clipped by 1 base and J by 6 bases, with 12 bases between them. CDR1 is SGHVS, CDR2 FNYEAQ, per germline. Drawing the rest from reference TRBV7-6 and TRBJ1-2, the complete variable domain is GAGVSQSPRYKVTKRGQDVALRCDPISGHVSLYWYRQALGQGPEFLTYFNYEAQQDKSGLPNDRFSAERPEGSISTLTIQRTEQRDSAMYRCASSLGPGAHGYTFGSGTRLTVV.

In its sample, this clonotype was seen many times. The chain couples TRBV10-3 to TRBJ1-1; D is undetermined. V dropped 7 bases and J dropped 0 bases, with 9 bases sitting between them. Germline V gene lookup returns CDR1 ENHRY and CDR2 SYGVKD. This CDR3 is built from 13 residues. CDR3 DNA: TGTGCCATCAATAGTCGAATGAACACTGAAGCTTTCTTT. The encoded protein is CAINSRMNTEAFF.

As DNA, the CDR3 is TGTGCCAGCAGTCAATCGACAGGGTTCTCCTACAATGAGCAGTTCTTC. It yields the protein CASSQSTGFSYNEQFF. The V call is TRBV21-1, the J call TRBJ2-1; the DNA was not used to check the table's D call, TRBD1. TRBV21-1 is recorded as a pseudogene. This CDR3 comprises 16 residues.

This clonotype was recorded a few times. V gene TRBV11-3 combines with J gene TRBJ2-7; 11 nucleotides line up with TRBD2. Germline V gene lookup returns CDR1 SGHNT and CDR2 YENEEA. V was pared by 8 bases and J by 1 base, with 10 bases of the junction left unmatched. The CDR3 runs to 16 residues. The CDR3 nucleotides read TGTGCCAGCGGGGTTGTAGCGGGAGGGCCGTCCTACGAGCAGTACTTC. Amino acids: CASGVVAGGPSYEQYF. Full variable domain (missing parts from reference TRBV11-3 and TRBJ2-7): EAGVVQSPRYKIIEKKQPVAFWCNPISGHNTLYWYLQNLGQGPELLIRYENEEAVDDSQLPKDRFSAERLKGVDSTLKIQPAELGDSAVYLCASGVVAGGPSYEQYFGPGTRLTVT.

This chain uses TRBV5-1 with TRBJ2-1, with D possibly matching TRBD1 (6 bases). This CDR3 has 12 amino acids. Trimming pared 3 bases from V and 8 bases from J, leaving 9 bases between. CDR1 is SGHRS and CDR2 is YFSETQ in the germline V gene. The chain's CDR3 is CASSSAGDEQFF. Written as DNA, the CDR3 is TGCGCCAGCAGCTCCGCAGGGGATGAGCAGTTCTTC.

The chain combines TRBV5-6 with TRBJ1-2; maybe TRBD1 (6 bases). The ends were cut back, 5 bases at V and 4 bases at J, with 12 bases in the middle. Germline loops: CDR1 SGHDT, CDR2 YYEEEE. The CDR3 has 13 residues. The CDR3 coding sequence is TGTGCCAGCAGTACCCAGGGGTCCTATGGCTACACCTTC. Protein product: CASSTQGSYGYTF.

The chain carries TRBV6-2 or TRBV6-3 and TRBJ2-7; 11 nucleotides match TRBD2. This CDR3 region has 14 residues. Germline CDR1 is MNHEY and CDR2 is SVGEGT. The junction had 8 bases not matched to a gene; V was cut back by 8 bases and J by 5 bases. The CDR3 here is CASAQLAGVNEQYF. The CDR3 DNA sequence: TGTGCCAGCGCCCAACTAGCGGGAGTAAACGAGCAGTACTTC.

There are a few counts of this clonotype. V and J are TRBV5-1 and TRBJ2-4; 9 bases map to TRBD1. This CDR3 is built from 15 residues. Germline V lookup: CDR1 SGHRS, CDR2 YFSETQ. V lost 4 bases to trimming and J lost 1 base; unmatched junction nucleotides: 3. The CDR3 DNA follows: TGCGCCAGCAGCCAGGGACAGGGTGCCAAAAACATTCAGTACTTC. Protein sequence: CASSQGQGAKNIQYF.

This clonotype has only a few counts. The CDR3 DNA reads TGTGCCAGCAGGGTAGGGGGGACCTACAATGAGCAGTTCTTC. Its translation is CASRVGGTYNEQFF. The chain is built from TRBV6-5 and TRBJ2-1; D assignment may be TRBD1 or TRBD2 (6 bases each). Germline V gene data show CDR1 as MNHEY and CDR2 as SVGAGI. The CDR3 loop spans 14 amino acids. Deletions cut 6 bases from V and 2 bases from J, with 11 bases between.